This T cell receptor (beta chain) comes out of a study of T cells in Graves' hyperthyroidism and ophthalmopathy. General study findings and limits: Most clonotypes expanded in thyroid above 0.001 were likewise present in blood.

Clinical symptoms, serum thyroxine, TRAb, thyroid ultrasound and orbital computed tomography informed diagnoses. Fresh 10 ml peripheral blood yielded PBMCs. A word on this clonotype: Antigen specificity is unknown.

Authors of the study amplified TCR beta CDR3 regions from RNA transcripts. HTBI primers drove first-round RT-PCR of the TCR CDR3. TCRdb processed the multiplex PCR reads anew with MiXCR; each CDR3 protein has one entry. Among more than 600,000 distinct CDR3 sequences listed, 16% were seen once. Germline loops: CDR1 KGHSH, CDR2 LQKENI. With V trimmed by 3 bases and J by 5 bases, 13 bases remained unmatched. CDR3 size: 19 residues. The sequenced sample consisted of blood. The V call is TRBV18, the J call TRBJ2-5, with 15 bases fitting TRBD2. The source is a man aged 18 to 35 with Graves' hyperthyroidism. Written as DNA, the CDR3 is TGTGCCAGCTCACCCTCCGGACTAGCGGGAGGGCCTACGAGGGAGACCCAGTACTTC. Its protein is CASSPSGLAGGPTRETQYF.